Listed below are T cell receptor beta chains from one sample, sequenced in a study of T cell responses to AZD1222 COVID-19 vaccine. Method: immunoSEQ multiplex PCR; TCRdb's copy keeps in-frame clones and lacks some. The sample includes around 120,000 clones, about nine tenths of them seen just once. This sample comprised peripheral blood, obtained on day 0 of MenACWY control vaccination. These receptors originate from an adult in good health. The CDR3 runs from the conserved cysteine through the conserved F or W. The order of the fields is J gene, V gene, CDR3 length, CDR3 protein.

TRBJ2-2,TRBV5-4,18,CASSPTPPGQGNTGELFF
TRBJ1-6,TRBV12-3/TRBV12-4,13,CATVGVINSPLHF
TRBJ2-7,TRBV14,14,CASSPHLDSYEQYF
TRBJ2-2,TRBV19,16,CASSMYGGRASGELFF
TRBJ2-1,TRBV5-6,12,CASSSRGGFQFF
TRBJ2-5,TRBV5-1,15,CASSRGDRAPETQYF
TRBJ2-1,TRBV2,12,CASGMPYNEQFF
TRBJ2-7,TRBV5-1,12,CASSLVGREQYF
TRBJ2-7,TRBV12-3/TRBV12-4,13,CASSLRGRDEQYF
TRBJ1-5,TRBV4-1,15,CASSQVNGGNQPQHF
TRBJ2-1,TRBV7-8,18,CASSPRTSGRTSYNEQFF
TRBJ1-6,TRBV9,14,CASSSGAYNSPLHF
TRBJ2-3,TRBV27,18,CASSLWGYEREGTDTQYF
TRBJ1-5,TRBV11-2,14,CASSLTSVGQPQHF
TRBJ2-3,TRBV5-4,14,CASSSRQWDGGAYF
TRBJ2-7,TRBV28,12,CASSLYSYEQYF
TRBJ1-5,TRBV29-1,13,CSVRGSNNQPQHF
TRBJ2-7,TRBV5-8,17,CASSLSRELTRFYEQYF
TRBJ2-7,TRBV5-4,16,CASSLRIWDRGDEQYF
TRBJ2-1,TRBV27,14,CASSRGQTGNEQFF
TRBJ2-5,TRBV7-9,17,CASSLNRGWGDKETQYF
TRBJ2-7,TRBV6-2/TRBV6-3,12,CASSYSMSPVLF
TRBJ2-7,TRBV7-2,14,CASSLAGKTYEQYF
TRBJ1-6,TRBV7-6,14,CASSLESHLSPLHF
TRBJ1-4,TRBV5-1,15,CASSLDPGGSEKLFF
TRBJ2-1,TRBV24-1,16,CATSGNSGPSSGEQFF
TRBJ1-6,TRBV6-6,13,CASSTQGASPLHF
TRBJ2-5,TRBV15,15,CATSPRTGGQETQYF
TRBJ1-1,TRBV2,15,CASIPEQGMNTEAFF
TRBJ2-2,TRBV12-5,15,CASGLSGAGTGELFF